This T cell receptor beta chain was captured by sequencing in a study of T cells after yellow fever vaccination. Germline V gene sequence: CDR1 SGHRS, CDR2 YFSETQ. V was trimmed by 0 bases and J by 2 bases, leaving 5 bases between them. CDR3 length: 13 residues. This clonotype was recorded at least ten times. The antigen is not known. The study's findings and limits: Post-booster reappearance was seen for most primary-vaccination clones (roughly 96% CD4, around 89% CD8). Contaminating bulk clonotypes could be abundant in FACS-sorted repertoires.

In TCRdb, the 5' RACE reads were re-called with MiXCR into one record per CDR3 protein. The sample has about 340,000 distinct CDR3 sequences; approximately 12% are singletons. The rearrangement links TRBV5-1 to TRBJ1-2; no reliable D call. The sample here was CD4+ T cells sorted from PBMCs, taken 15 days after the yellow fever booster vaccination. This receptor was obtained from a man between 18 and 35 years old who received the YFV17D yellow fever vaccine. CDR3 sequence reads: CASSLVSNYGYTF. The CDR3 bases are TGCGCCAGCAGCTTGGTTAGCAACTATGGCTACACCTTC.